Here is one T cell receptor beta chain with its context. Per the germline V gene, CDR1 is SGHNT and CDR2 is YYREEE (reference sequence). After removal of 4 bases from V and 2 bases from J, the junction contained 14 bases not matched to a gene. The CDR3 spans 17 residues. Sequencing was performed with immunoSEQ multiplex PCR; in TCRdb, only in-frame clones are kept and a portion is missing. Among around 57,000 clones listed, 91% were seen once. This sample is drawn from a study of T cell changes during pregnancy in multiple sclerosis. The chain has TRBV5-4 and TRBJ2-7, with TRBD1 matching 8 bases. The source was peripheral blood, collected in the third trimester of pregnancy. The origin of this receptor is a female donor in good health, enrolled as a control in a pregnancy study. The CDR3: CASSLGLDRVRTYEQYF. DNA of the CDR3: TGTGCCAGCAGCCTTGGTCTGGACAGGGTAAGGACCTACGAGCAGTACTTC.